This T cell receptor beta chain was sequenced in a study of regulatory T cells in long-lasting Graves disease. Study observations and caveats: Small sample size may have lowered accuracy.

The TCR beta library used iRepertoire HTBI primers with Arm-PCR amplification of CDR3. TCRdb processed the multiplex PCR reads anew with MiXCR; each CDR3 protein has one entry. This sample has around 500,000 distinct CDR3 sequences; approximately 13% occur once, and the top ten carry over 7.5%. This clonotype was picked up many times. The antigen is undetermined. V dropped 4 bases and J dropped 4 bases, with 11 bases sitting between them. This CDR3 region has 13 residues. Germline V CDR1 and CDR2: SGDLS, YYNGEE. Time point noted: newly diagnosed GD, antithyroid drugs for less than 3 months. Generation of the TCR library employed RNA extracted from PBMCs. These same data were also listed under a study on T cells in Graves' hyperthyroidism and ophthalmopathy. This second study says: Participants, patients aged 18 to 65, had newly diagnosed hyperthyroidism with a duration under 2 months. HTBI primers drove first-round RT-PCR of the TCR CDR3.

The specimen was peripheral blood mononuclear cells (PBMCs), collected at new diagnosis, from a patient treated with antithyroid drugs. V usage is TRBV9 and J usage is TRBJ1-2; D is perhaps TRBD1 (6 bases). This receptor was obtained from a man aged 25 to 40 with Graves disease. The CDR3 coding sequence is TGTGCCAGCAGCACTTGGACAGCCTATGGCTACACCTTC. Protein sequence: CASSTWTAYGYTF.